This TCR beta chain was identified during a study of regulatory and conventional T cells in RAG deficiency. The CDR3 contains 13 residues. V was trimmed by 5 bases and J by 4 bases, leaving 12 bases between them. The germline gives CDR1 SNHLY, CDR2 FYNNEI. TCRdb's copy holds only in-frame clones and misses some; the assay was immunoSEQ multiplex PCR. This sample has tens of thousands of clones, with about 90% found just once. These data are also associated with another study on regulatory T cells. This second study says: Primers: 52 TRBV forward and 13 TRBJ reverse.

Sequencing was performed on CD8+ T cells sorted from blood. The V gene is TRBV2, the J gene TRBJ2-7; a weak D match, TRBD2 (6 bases). This sequence originates from a human donor in good health. CDR3 in DNA: TGTGCCAGCAGTTCCGGAGGGAGATACGAGCAGTACTTC. Amino acid sequence: CASSSGGRYEQYF.